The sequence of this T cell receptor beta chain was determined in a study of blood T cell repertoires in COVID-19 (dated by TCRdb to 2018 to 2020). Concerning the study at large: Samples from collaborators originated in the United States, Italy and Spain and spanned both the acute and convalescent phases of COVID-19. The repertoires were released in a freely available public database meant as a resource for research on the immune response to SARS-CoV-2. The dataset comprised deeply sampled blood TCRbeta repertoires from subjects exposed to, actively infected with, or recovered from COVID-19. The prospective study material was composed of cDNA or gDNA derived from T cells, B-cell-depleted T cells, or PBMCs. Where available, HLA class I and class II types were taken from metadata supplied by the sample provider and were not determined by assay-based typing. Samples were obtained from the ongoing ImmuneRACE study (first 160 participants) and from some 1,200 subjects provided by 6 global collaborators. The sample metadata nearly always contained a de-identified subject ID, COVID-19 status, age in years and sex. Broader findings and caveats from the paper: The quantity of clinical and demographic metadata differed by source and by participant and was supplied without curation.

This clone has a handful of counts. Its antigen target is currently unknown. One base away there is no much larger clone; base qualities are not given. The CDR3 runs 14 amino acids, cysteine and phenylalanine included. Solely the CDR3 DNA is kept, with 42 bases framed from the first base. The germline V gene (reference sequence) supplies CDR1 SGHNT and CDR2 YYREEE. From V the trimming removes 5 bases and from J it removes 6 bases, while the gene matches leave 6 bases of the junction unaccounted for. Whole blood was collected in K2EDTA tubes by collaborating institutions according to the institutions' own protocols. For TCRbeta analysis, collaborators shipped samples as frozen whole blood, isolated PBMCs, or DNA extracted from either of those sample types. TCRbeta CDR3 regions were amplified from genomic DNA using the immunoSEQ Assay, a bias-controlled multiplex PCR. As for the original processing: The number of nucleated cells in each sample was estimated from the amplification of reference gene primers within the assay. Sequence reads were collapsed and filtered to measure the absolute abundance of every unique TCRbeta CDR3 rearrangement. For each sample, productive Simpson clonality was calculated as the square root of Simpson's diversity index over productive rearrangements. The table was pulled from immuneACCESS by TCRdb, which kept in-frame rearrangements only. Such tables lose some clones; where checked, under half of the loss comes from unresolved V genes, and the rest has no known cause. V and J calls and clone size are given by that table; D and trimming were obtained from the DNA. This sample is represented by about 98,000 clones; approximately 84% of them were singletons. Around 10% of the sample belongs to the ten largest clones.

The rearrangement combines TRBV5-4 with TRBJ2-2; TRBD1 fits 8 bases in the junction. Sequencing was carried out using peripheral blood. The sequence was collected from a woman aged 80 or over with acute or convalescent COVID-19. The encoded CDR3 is CASRKDRAAGELFF. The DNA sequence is TGTGCCAGCAGGAAGGACAGGGCGGCCGGGGAGCTGTTTTTT. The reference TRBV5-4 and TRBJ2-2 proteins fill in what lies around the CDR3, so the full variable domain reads ETGVTQSPTHLIKTRGQQVTLRCSSQSGHNTVSWYQQALGQGPQFIFQYYREEENGRGNFPPRFSGLQFPNYSSELNVNALELDDSALYLCASRKDRAAGELFFGEGSRLTVL.